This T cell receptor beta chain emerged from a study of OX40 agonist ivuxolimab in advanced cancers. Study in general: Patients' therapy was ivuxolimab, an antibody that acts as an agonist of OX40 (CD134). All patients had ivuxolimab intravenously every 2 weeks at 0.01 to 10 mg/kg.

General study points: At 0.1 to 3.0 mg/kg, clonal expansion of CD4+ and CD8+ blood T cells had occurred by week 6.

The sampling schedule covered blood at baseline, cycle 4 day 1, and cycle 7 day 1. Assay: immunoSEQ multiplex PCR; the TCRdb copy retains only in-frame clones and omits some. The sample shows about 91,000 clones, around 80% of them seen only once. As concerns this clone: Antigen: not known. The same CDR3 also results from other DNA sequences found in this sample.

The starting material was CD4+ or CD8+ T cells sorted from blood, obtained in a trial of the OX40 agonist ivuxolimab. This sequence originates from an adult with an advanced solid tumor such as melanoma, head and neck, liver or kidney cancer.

DNA of the CDR3: TGTGCCAGCAGCTTAATAGGAGAGACCCAGTACTTC. Its protein is CASSLIGETQYF. The chain has TRBV7-9 and TRBJ2-5; D is unresolved. The length of the CDR3 is 12 residues. With 2 bases removed from V and 4 bases from J, the gap between germline ends came to 5 bases. The V gene's germline CDR1 is SEHNR and CDR2 FQNEAQ (reference sequence).